The rows below give T cell receptor beta chains drawn from one sample of a study of regulatory T cells in long-lasting Graves disease. MiXCR was run by TCRdb on the multiplex PCR reads, yielding one entry per CDR3 protein. The table includes roughly 450,000 distinct CDR3 sequences, 23% detected once. The sequencing used peripheral blood mononuclear cells (PBMCs), collected when the disease was refractory, from a patient treated with antithyroid drugs. Receptors were obtained from a female donor with Graves disease. CDR3s include the opening cysteine and the closing phenylalanine or tryptophan. A D gene is named only where the DNA matches it firmly. Clone size is stated in some rows and not others, as once, few, many or a class when expanded.

v_call: TRBV12-3/TRBV12-4; j_call: TRBJ1-1; d_call: -; clone_size: many; cdr3_nt: TGTGCCAGCAGTTTAGCGGAAGGTGGTAACACTGAAGCTTTCTTT; cdr3_aa: CASSLAEGGNTEAFF
v_call: TRBV2; j_call: TRBJ1-2; d_call: -; clone_size: many; cdr3_nt: TGTGCCAGCAGGAAGGATCCGACTACGTGGGACACCTTC; cdr3_aa: CASRKDPTTWDTF
v_call: TRBV11-2; j_call: TRBJ2-7; d_call: -; clone_size: many; cdr3_nt: TGTGCCAGCAGCTTAGATCTCGGACCCTACGAGCAGTACTTC; cdr3_aa: CASSLDLGPYEQYF
v_call: TRBV6-1; j_call: TRBJ2-1; d_call: TRBD2; clone_size: few; cdr3_nt: TGTGCCAGCTGGGTCGGGACTAGCGGGACTACCTACAATGAGCAGTTCTTC; cdr3_aa: CASWVGTSGTTYNEQFF
v_call: TRBV28; j_call: TRBJ1-1; d_call: -; clone_size: few; cdr3_nt: TGTGCCAGCAGTTTAATATATGGAGGCCTTGAAGCTTTCTTT; cdr3_aa: CASSLIYGGLEAFF
v_call: TRBV2; j_call: TRBJ2-5; d_call: -; clone_size: many; cdr3_nt: TGTGCCACCATGCCAAGGGGCCAAGAGACCCAGTACTTC; cdr3_aa: CATMPRGQETQYF
v_call: TRBV5-1; j_call: TRBJ1-1; d_call: TRBD1; clone_size: few; cdr3_nt: TGCGCCAGCGGGGTTGGAGACAGGGGAATAACTGAAGCTTTCTTT; cdr3_aa: CASGVGDRGITEAFF
v_call: TRBV7-2; j_call: TRBJ2-2; d_call: -; clone_size: -; cdr3_nt: TGTGCCAGCAGCTTAGGTCTCCGCACCGGGGAGCTGTTTTTT; cdr3_aa: CASSLGLRTGELFF
v_call: TRBV6-2/TRBV6-3; j_call: TRBJ1-4; d_call: -; clone_size: -; cdr3_nt: TGTGCCAGCAGTTACGGCGGTGCTAATGAAAAACTGTTTTTT; cdr3_aa: CASSYGGANEKLFF
v_call: TRBV7-8; j_call: TRBJ2-7; d_call: TRBD1; clone_size: many; cdr3_nt: TGTGCCAGCAGGACCGGACAGGGAAAAAGCTACGAGCAGTACTTC; cdr3_aa: CASRTGQGKSYEQYF
v_call: TRBV19; j_call: TRBJ1-1; d_call: TRBD1; clone_size: -; cdr3_nt: TGTGCCAGTAGTCTGACAGGGTACCGCACTGAAGCTTTCTTT; cdr3_aa: CASSLTGYRTEAFF
v_call: TRBV9; j_call: TRBJ1-3; d_call: -; clone_size: few; cdr3_nt: TGTGCCAGCAGCGTAGAGTACGGGGGGGATGGAAACACCATATATTTT; cdr3_aa: CASSVEYGGDGNTIYF
v_call: TRBV3-2; j_call: TRBJ1-1; d_call: -; clone_size: -; cdr3_nt: TGTGCCAGCGGGGAGCGCACGTCCGAGACTGAAGCTTTCTTT; cdr3_aa: CASGERTSETEAFF
v_call: TRBV20-1; j_call: TRBJ1-1; d_call: -; clone_size: -; cdr3_nt: TGCAGTGCCTCCCCCCCAGACGCGGGGACTGAAGCTTTCTTT; cdr3_aa: CSASPPDAGTEAFF
v_call: TRBV29-1; j_call: TRBJ2-7; d_call: -; clone_size: -; cdr3_nt: TGCAGCACTTCGGACAGAAATAACTACGAGCAGTACTTC; cdr3_aa: CSTSDRNNYEQYF
v_call: TRBV6-1; j_call: TRBJ1-1; d_call: TRBD1; clone_size: many; cdr3_nt: TGTGCCAGCAGTGCCCCGAGGACAGGGGGGCCCACTGAAGCTTTCTTT; cdr3_aa: CASSAPRTGGPTEAFF
v_call: TRBV29-1; j_call: TRBJ2-1; d_call: TRBD2; clone_size: few; cdr3_nt: TGCAGCGTTGAATCTAGCGGGAGGGGTAATGAGCAGTTCTTC; cdr3_aa: CSVESSGRGNEQFF
v_call: TRBV18; j_call: TRBJ2-2; d_call: -; clone_size: -; cdr3_nt: TGTGCCAGCTCAACGTTTGGGCAGGGGGGCACGAACACCGGGGAGCTGTTTTTT; cdr3_aa: CASSTFGQGGTNTGELFF
v_call: TRBV29-1; j_call: TRBJ2-2; d_call: -; clone_size: few; cdr3_nt: TGCAGCGTTGGGGTTGGCCCCGGGGAGCTGTTTTTT; cdr3_aa: CSVGVGPGELFF
v_call: TRBV6-1; j_call: TRBJ1-2; d_call: -; clone_size: many; cdr3_nt: TGTGCCAGCAGCGGCGGAGGCTACACCTTC; cdr3_aa: CASSGGGYTF
v_call: TRBV2; j_call: TRBJ2-7; d_call: TRBD1; clone_size: many; cdr3_nt: TGTGCCAGCAGTGTCAGGACAGGGGGATACGAGCAGTACTTC; cdr3_aa: CASSVRTGGYEQYF
v_call: TRBV20-1; j_call: TRBJ2-2; d_call: -; clone_size: -; cdr3_nt: TGCAGTGCTAGAGATTTAAGTCAGCGAGTTATGACCGGGGAGCTGTTTTTT; cdr3_aa: CSARDLSQRVMTGELFF
v_call: TRBV12-3/TRBV12-4; j_call: TRBJ2-2; d_call: TRBD2; clone_size: many; cdr3_nt: TGTGCCAGCAGTCCCCACGGACTAGCGGGAAGGACCGGGGAGCTGTTTTTT; cdr3_aa: CASSPHGLAGRTGELFF
v_call: TRBV28; j_call: TRBJ1-1; d_call: TRBD1; clone_size: many; cdr3_nt: TGTGCCAGCAGTTCGGTACAGGGGACTGAAGCTTTCTTT; cdr3_aa: CASSSVQGTEAFF
v_call: TRBV7-2; j_call: TRBJ2-1; d_call: -; clone_size: -; cdr3_nt: TGTGCCGGCAGCCCCAGGGACAATGAGCAGTTCTTC; cdr3_aa: CAGSPRDNEQFF
v_call: TRBV27; j_call: TRBJ2-7; d_call: -; clone_size: -; cdr3_nt: TGTGCCAGCAGTTTAGCAGGGCAAAACTCCTACGAGCAGTACTTC; cdr3_aa: CASSLAGQNSYEQYF
v_call: TRBV13; j_call: TRBJ2-5; d_call: -; clone_size: once; cdr3_nt: TGTGCCGGCAGCTTACTCGCGGGCCGGGCTCAAAAAAGGGAGACCCAGTACTTC; cdr3_aa: CAGSLLAGRAQKRETQYF
v_call: TRBV2; j_call: TRBJ1-4; d_call: TRBD1; clone_size: many; cdr3_nt: TGTGCCAGCAGCCAACAGGGGGCTTATGAAAAACTGTTTTTT; cdr3_aa: CASSQQGAYEKLFF
v_call: TRBV7-2; j_call: TRBJ1-5; d_call: TRBD1; clone_size: -; cdr3_nt: TGTGCCAGCAGCTCGGGACAGGGGATAGGGGTATGGCAGCCCCAGCATTTT; cdr3_aa: CASSSGQGIGVWQPQHF
v_call: TRBV12-3/TRBV12-4; j_call: TRBJ2-2; d_call: TRBD2; clone_size: -; cdr3_nt: TGTGCCAGCAGTTTGGTTAGCGGGCCCGGGGAGCTGTTTTTT; cdr3_aa: CASSLVSGPGELFF